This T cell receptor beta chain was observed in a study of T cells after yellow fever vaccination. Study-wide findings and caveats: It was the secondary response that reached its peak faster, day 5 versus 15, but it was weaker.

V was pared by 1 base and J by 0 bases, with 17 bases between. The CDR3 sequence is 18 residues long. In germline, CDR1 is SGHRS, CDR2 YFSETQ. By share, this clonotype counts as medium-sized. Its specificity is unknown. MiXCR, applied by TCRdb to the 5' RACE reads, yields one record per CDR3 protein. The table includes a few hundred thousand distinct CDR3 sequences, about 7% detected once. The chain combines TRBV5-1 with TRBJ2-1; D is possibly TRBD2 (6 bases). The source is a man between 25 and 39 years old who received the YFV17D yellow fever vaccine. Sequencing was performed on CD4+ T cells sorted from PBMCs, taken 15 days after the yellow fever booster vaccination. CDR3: CASSLNPTSRRSYNEQFF. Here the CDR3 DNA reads TGCGCCAGCAGCTTGAATCCCACTAGCAGGCGCTCCTACAATGAGCAGTTCTTC.